The present TCR beta chain was sequenced within a study of blood T cells in healthy people across ages. In its sample, this clonotype was seen many times. Its antigen remains unidentified. Primers used in a second PCR of about 7 to 11 cycles were a sample-barcoded 5' primer and a J-beta primer mix. A template-switch adaptor containing 12 random nucleotides labeled each cDNA molecule. Using its own MiXCR run on the 5' RACE reads, TCRdb lists one record per CDR3 protein. Of 1 million or so distinct CDR3 sequences in the sample, 40% to 45% were seen once. Per the germline V gene, CDR1 is SEHNR and CDR2 is FQNEAQ (reference sequence). The ends lost 5 bases at V and 4 bases at J; junction bases unmatched: 8. The CDR3 extends over 16 amino acids. Points from the study as a whole: The CMV status of each donor remained undetermined, and this could have confounded shifts in expanded clonotypes.

The receptor comes from a woman aged 60-70 years in good health. V usage is TRBV7-9 and J usage is TRBJ2-5; 12 bases align to TRBD2. Sequenced material: blood. The CDR3 loop is CASSLRTSGTSETQYF. As DNA, the CDR3 is TGTGCCAGCAGCCTACGGACTAGCGGGACCTCAGAGACCCAGTACTTC.